The clone carrying this TCR beta chain is a singleton in its sample. The data derive from a study of blood T cells in healthy people across ages. A J-beta primer mix and a sample-barcoded 5' primer were used in a second PCR of roughly 6 to 11 cycles. TCRdb independently ran MiXCR on the 5' RACE reads; one entry per CDR3 protein. The table has about 750,000 distinct CDR3 sequences, approximately 55% seen once. There are 14 residues in the CDR3. Germline CDR1 reads SGHRS; CDR2 reads YFSETQ. V lost 4 bases and J lost 8; bases outside the gene matches: 8. The material sequenced was blood. This TCR was recovered from a man older than 75 in good health. The chain combines TRBV5-1 with TRBJ2-1; the match to TRBD2 covers 8 bases. CDR3 loop: CASSAGLAGDEQFF. The CDR3, as DNA: TGCGCCAGCAGCGCCGGACTAGCCGGGGATGAGCAGTTCTTC.